This T cell receptor beta chain was sequenced for a study of cytomegalovirus exposure and HLA in healthy donors. Notes on the study in general: While the bulk of TCR sequences proved rare, some public TCRs turned up in many donors. Presence/absence analyses supposed approximately even sequencing depth among donors. CMV serostatus stood as the only immune exposure information on hand. Researchers reported in a later analysis that a missense DCLRE1C variant was tied to TCR beta V- and J-gene trimming.

CDR3 length: 14 residues. The germline CDR1 and CDR2 sequences are MDHEN and SYDVKM. Trimming removed 3 bases from V and 4 bases from J; junction bases left unmatched: 5. A multiplex PCR was run with 60 Vbeta primers and 13 Jbeta primers. Sequencing was performed with immunoSEQ multiplex PCR; in TCRdb, only in-frame clones are kept and a portion is missing. The sample has over 250,000 clones; approximately 90% are singletons. For this clone: Its antigen is still unknown.

The chain links TRBV28 to TRBJ2-5; 7 nucleotides align to TRBD2. The sequencing sample was made of PBMCs. This TCR was sampled from a man in his forties or fifties in good health and CMV-seropositive. The CDR3 sequence: CASSLKAGRETQYF. Written as DNA, the CDR3 is TGTGCCAGCAGTTTGAAAGCGGGAAGAGAGACCCAGTACTTC.